The 14 T cell receptor beta chains reported below all come from one sample, sequenced in a study of T-cell reconstitution after alpha-beta-depleted transplantation in children. Preparation of the TCRbeta library involved a method that used unique molecular identifiers. TCRdb re-called the PCR reads through MiXCR, storing one row per CDR3 protein. The sample holds 380,000 or so distinct CDR3 sequences, 10% to 15% seen once. This specimen was PBMCs, taken from the stem cell graft. These receptors all come from a human donor who donated a stem cell graft to a child with Fanconi anemia.

This clonotype was observed a handful of times. The chain combines TRBV15 with TRBJ1-4; D is possibly TRBD1 (6 bases). Trimming took off 4 bases at V and 6 bases at J, with 15 bases between the two ends. The CDR3 extends over 15 amino acids. Germline loops: CDR1 LNHNV, CDR2 YYDKDF (reference sequence). This chain's CDR3 is CATSIVARGYEKLFF. As DNA, the CDR3 is TGTGCCACCAGCATAGTGGCCAGGGGATATGAAAAACTGTTTTTT.

This clonotype was observed many times. This chain uses TRBV12-3 or TRBV12-4 with TRBJ2-3, with D perhaps matching TRBD1 or TRBD2 (5 bases each). V shed 0 bases and J shed 2 bases, with 9 bases lying between them. CDR3 length equals 15 residues. The CDR3 loop reads CASSLAGTNTDTQYF. The CDR3 coding sequence is TGTGCCAGCAGTTTAGCGGGGACGAACACAGATACGCAGTATTTT.

The chain links TRBV29-1 to TRBJ2-1; the D is unclear. The V end lost 7 bases, the J end lost 4 bases, and 8 bases lay between the germline ends. The CDR3 spans 11 residues. From germline, CDR1 is SQVTM and CDR2 ANQGSEA. CDR3 residues: CSAAYYNEQFF. For the CDR3, the DNA is TGCAGCGCCGCTTATTACAATGAGCAGTTCTTC.

This clonotype was observed a few times. This sequence joins TRBV29-1 and TRBJ2-1, with D perhaps TRBD1 (6 bases). Trimming removed 4 bases at V and 6 bases at J, with 13 bases between. CDR1 and CDR2 from the germline V gene are SQVTM and ANQGSEA. This CDR3 has 13 amino acids. The CDR3 coding sequence is TGCAGCGTTGTTACAGGGCGAACCAATGAGCAGTTCTTC. The encoded protein is CSVVTGRTNEQFF.

This clonotype occurred a few times. The rearrangement links TRBV9 to TRBJ2-7; 8 bases fit TRBD2. The germline V gene encodes CDR1 SGDLS and CDR2 YYNGEE. The CDR3 is made up of 15 amino acids. The ends lost 0 bases at V and 6 bases at J; junction bases unmatched: 8. CDR3 DNA: TGTGCCAGCAGCGTAGAGCCGTCACTAGCGGTCGAGCAGTACTTC. Translation: CASSVEPSLAVEQYF.

V is TRBV18 and J is TRBJ2-3; 7 nucleotides match TRBD1. CDR3 size: 16 residues. With V trimmed by 3 bases and J by 0 bases, 6 bases remained unmatched. The germline gives CDR1 KGHSH, CDR2 LQKENI. The CDR3 protein is CASSPPGTASTDTQYF. In DNA form, the CDR3 reads TGTGCCAGCTCACCCCCCGGGACAGCTAGCACAGATACGCAGTATTTT.

In its sample, this clonotype was seen a few times. This chain links TRBV5-5 with TRBJ2-1; D possibly corresponds to TRBD2 (6 bases). Trimming removed 4 bases at V and 4 bases at J, with 12 bases between. In germline, CDR1 is SGHKS, CDR2 YYEKEE (reference sequence). The CDR3 is 14 amino acids. CDR3 bases: TGTGCCAGCAGCGCGGGGTCAGAATACAATGAGCAGTTCTTC. Its protein is CASSAGSEYNEQFF.

V usage is TRBV4-3 and J usage is TRBJ1-2; TRBD1 might be the D (5 bases). Deletions cut 0 bases from V and 4 bases from J, with 12 bases between. The CDR3 sequence is 15 residues long. The germline CDR1 and CDR2 sequences are LGHNA and YSLEER. CDR3 residues: CASSQDSRGLYGYTF. CDR3 coding DNA: TGCGCCAGCAGCCAAGATTCAAGGGGTCTCTATGGCTACACCTTC.

V gene TRBV4-3 combines with J gene TRBJ2-5; tentative D call: TRBD1 (5 bases). The germline V gene has CDR1 LGHNA and CDR2 YSLEER. Trimming pared 0 bases from V and 3 bases from J, leaving 11 bases between. The CDR3 extends over 15 amino acids. The CDR3 DNA is TGCGCCAGCAGCCAAGAGGCTAGGGGTGAAGAGACCCAGTACTTC. As protein: CASSQEARGEETQYF.

This clonotype was seen many times. V usage is TRBV28 and J usage is TRBJ2-1; no clear D gene. The germline gives CDR1 MDHEN, CDR2 SYDVKM. This CDR3 is 13 amino acids long. Trimming stripped 2 bases from V and 6 bases from J, with 8 bases between. The CDR3 loop reads CASSLESPNEQFF. In DNA form, the CDR3 reads TGTGCCAGCAGTTTAGAGTCCCCCAATGAGCAGTTCTTC.

The table lists this clonotype with many counts. The chain carries TRBV11-2 and TRBJ2-5; TRBD1 is a possible D gene (6 bases). The CDR3 consists of 14 residues. CDR1 and CDR2 from the germline V gene are SGHAT and FQNNGV. Trimming stripped 5 bases from V and 0 bases from J, with 10 bases between. The CDR3 loop reads CASSTGQNQETQYF. The CDR3 nucleotides are TGTGCCAGCAGCACTGGACAGAACCAAGAGACCCAGTACTTC.

This sequence joins TRBV29-1 and TRBJ2-3; D is ambiguous. V lost 4 bases, J lost 0 bases, and 11 bases lay in between. This CDR3 comprises 14 residues. The germline V gene encodes CDR1 SQVTM and CDR2 ANQGSEA. In DNA form, the CDR3 reads TGCAGCGTTGTTAGGTTAACTAGCACAGATACGCAGTATTTT. It translates to CSVVRLTSTDTQYF.

This clonotype was seen only a few times. The chain combines TRBV6-2 or TRBV6-3 with TRBJ2-2; the D is unclear. The germline gives CDR1 MNHEY, CDR2 SVGEGT. The CDR3 covers 12 residues. Trimming removed 0 bases from V and 7 bases from J, with 3 bases in between. CDR3 amino acids: CASSYSFGELFF. CDR3 nucleotide sequence: TGTGCCAGCAGTTACTCTTTCGGGGAGCTGTTTTTT.

This clonotype was observed a few times. J is TRBJ1-1 and V is TRBV6-5; D gene unclear. The V gene's germline CDR1 is MNHEY and CDR2 SVGAGI. V was pared by 4 bases and J by 3 bases, with 9 bases between. The CDR3 is made up of 13 amino acids. The CDR3 loop reads CASSFDAYTEAFF. DNA of the CDR3: TGTGCCAGCAGTTTCGACGCTTACACTGAAGCTTTCTTT.